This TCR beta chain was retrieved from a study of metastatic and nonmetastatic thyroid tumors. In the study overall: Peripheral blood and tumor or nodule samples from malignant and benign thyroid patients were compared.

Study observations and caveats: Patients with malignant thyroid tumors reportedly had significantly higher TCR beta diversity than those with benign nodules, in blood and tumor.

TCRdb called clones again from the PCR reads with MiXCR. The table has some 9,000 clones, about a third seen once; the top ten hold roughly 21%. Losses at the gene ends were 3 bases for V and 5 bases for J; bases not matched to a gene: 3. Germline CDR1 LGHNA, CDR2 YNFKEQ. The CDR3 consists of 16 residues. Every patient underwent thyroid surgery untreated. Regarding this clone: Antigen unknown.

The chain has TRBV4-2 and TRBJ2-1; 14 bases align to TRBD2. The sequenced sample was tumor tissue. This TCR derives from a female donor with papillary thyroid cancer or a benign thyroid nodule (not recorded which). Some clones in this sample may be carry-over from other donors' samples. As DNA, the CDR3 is TGTGCCAGCAGCCACGGACTAGCGGGAGGTAACAATGAGCAGTTCTTC. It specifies CASSHGLAGGNNEQFF.